A single T cell receptor beta chain is shown here with its context. Its antigen is still unknown. Base qualities are not at hand, and no much larger clone is one base apart. Libraries were made using the immunoSEQ multiplex PCR assay. In TCRdb, the immuneACCESS table is reduced to in-frame sequences with V and J assigned. These tables do not hold every clone; where another copy was compared, an unresolved V gene accounts for under half, and the others remain unexplained. Here the sample has some 75,000 clones; 90% to 95% occur a single time. In total, the top ten clones hold about 1% of the sample. This record comes from a study of T cell changes during pregnancy in multiple sclerosis (dated by TCRdb to about 2019). Concerning the study at large: The study looked at changes in the T cell repertoire across pregnancy in women with multiple sclerosis.

The germline V gene (reference sequence) supplies CDR1 PRHDT and CDR2 FYEKMQ. The CDR3 covers 18 residues, taking in both the cysteine and the phenylalanine. Solely the CDR3 DNA is kept, with 54 bases framed from the first base. The germline V and J ends show losses of 1 base and 2 bases respectively, and no gene match explains 4 bases of the junction. Here the chain combines TRBV13 and TRBJ2-2, and TRBD2 aligns with 13 junction nucleotides. This TCR came from a female donor with multiple sclerosis, enrolled in a pregnancy study. The input for sequencing was peripheral blood, taken in the second trimester of pregnancy. The CDR3 corresponds to CASSLVGLAGDNTGELFF. The DNA is TGTGCCAGCAGCTTAGTAGGACTAGCGGGAGATAACACCGGGGAGCTGTTTTTT.